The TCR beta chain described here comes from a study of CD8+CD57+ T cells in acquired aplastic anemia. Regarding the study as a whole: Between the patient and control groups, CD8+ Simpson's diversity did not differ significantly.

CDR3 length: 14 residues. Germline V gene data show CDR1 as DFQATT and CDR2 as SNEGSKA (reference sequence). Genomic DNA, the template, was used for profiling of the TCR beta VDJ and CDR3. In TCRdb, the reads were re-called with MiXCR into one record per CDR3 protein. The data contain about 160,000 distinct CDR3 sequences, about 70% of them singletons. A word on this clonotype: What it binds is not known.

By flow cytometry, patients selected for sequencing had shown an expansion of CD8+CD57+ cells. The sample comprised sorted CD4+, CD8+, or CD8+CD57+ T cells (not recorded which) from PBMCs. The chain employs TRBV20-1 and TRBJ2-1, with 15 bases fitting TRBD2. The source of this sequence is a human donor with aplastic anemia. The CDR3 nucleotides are TGCAGCGGGACTAGCGGGGGGCTGAACAATGAGCAGTTCTTC. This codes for CSGTSGGLNNEQFF.